These 29 T cell receptor beta chains came from one sample sequenced in a study of shared clonotypes between healthy human individuals. CD8 cells regarded as naive lacked CD45RO, were positively chosen for CCR7, and omitted terminally differentiated effector memory CD45RA+ cells. The repertoire was sequenced with immunoSEQ multiplex PCR; TCRdb's copy has only in-frame clones and lacks some. The sample contains 550,000 to 750,000 clones, about 92% of which appear only once. The sample was naive CD8+ T cells sorted from blood. The receptors shown here come from a man younger than 40 in good health.

This chain uses TRBV9 with TRBJ2-1; TRBD2 agrees at 11 bases. V trimming: 4 bases; J trimming: 8 bases; junction bases outside the gene matches: 8. Germline-derived CDR1 and CDR2 are SGDLS and YYNGEE. CDR3 length: 15 amino acids. The CDR3 loop reads CASSLHEGLADEQFF. CDR3 nucleotide sequence: TGTGCCAGCAGCCTACACGAGGGACTAGCGGATGAGCAGTTCTTC.

The V gene is TRBV5-5, the J gene TRBJ1-5, with D possibly matching TRBD1 (6 bases). The CDR3 is 15 amino acids. The germline V and J ends were trimmed by 5 bases and 3 bases, with 15 bases remaining between them. In germline, CDR1 is SGHKS, CDR2 YYEKEE (reference sequence). The CDR3 coding sequence is TGTGCCAGCAGAGGGGCGGACAGCACCAATCAGCCCCAGCATTTT. Its translation is CASRGADSTNQPQHF.

V usage is TRBV7-9 and J usage is TRBJ2-7; D perhaps matches TRBD1 (6 bases). Germline V lookup: CDR1 SEHNR, CDR2 FQNEAQ (reference sequence). V lost 2 bases to trimming and J lost 6 bases, with 11 bases between them. There are 13 residues in the CDR3. CDR3 region: CASSLTGSGEQYF. The CDR3 coding sequence is TGTGCCAGCAGCTTAACAGGGTCGGGCGAGCAGTACTTC.

In its sample, this clone was seen once. This chain connects TRBV9 to TRBJ2-7; D not certain. This CDR3 has 14 residues. With 7 bases removed from V and 0 bases from J, the gap between germline ends came to 14 bases. Per the germline V gene, CDR1 is SGDLS and CDR2 is YYNGEE. The CDR3 protein is CASGPGERSYEQYF. For the CDR3, the DNA is TGTGCCAGCGGTCCTGGAGAGCGCTCCTACGAGCAGTACTTC.

The chain is built from TRBV28 and TRBJ2-7; 7 bases line up with TRBD2. The CDR3 sequence is 16 residues long. The V gene end was trimmed by 4 bases and the J gene end by 1 base; junction bases not matched to a gene: 10. Per the germline V gene, CDR1 is MDHEN and CDR2 is SYDVKM. Here the CDR3 reads CASSYWRERPSYEQYF. The CDR3 nucleotides read TGTGCCAGCAGTTATTGGCGGGAGAGACCATCCTACGAGCAGTACTTC.

This clone showed up just once. The chain couples TRBV7-3 to TRBJ2-6; 7 nucleotides align to TRBD2. This CDR3 is 16 amino acids long. Trimming at V came to 1 base and at J to 0 bases, leaving 0 bases not matched to a gene. CDR1 and CDR2 from the germline V gene are SGHTA and FQGTGA. CDR3 bases: TGTGCCAGCAGCTTAAGCGGGAGCTCTGGGGCCAACGTCCTGACTTTC. This translates into CASSLSGSSGANVLTF. Complete variable domain (other parts from reference TRBV7-3 and TRBJ2-6): GAGVSQTPSNKVTEKGKYVELRCDPISGHTALYWYRQSLGQGPEFLIYFQGTGAADDSGLPNDRFFAVRPEGSVSTLKIQRTERGDSAVYLCASSLSGSSGANVLTFGAGSRLTVL.

The chain recombines TRBV9 with TRBJ2-7; 12 bases map to TRBD2. Germline assignment: CDR1 SGDLS and CDR2 YYNGEE. V was pared by 3 bases and J by 7 bases, with 8 bases of the junction left unmatched. The CDR3 has 15 amino acids. CDR3 DNA: TGTGCCAGCAGCGCAAGACTAGCGGGAGTGAGAGAGCAGTACTTC. Translated, it gives CASSARLAGVREQYF.

V is TRBV28 and J is TRBJ2-7, with a tentative D call TRBD2 (5 bases). The CDR3 is made up of 16 amino acids. V was cut by 5 bases and J by 3 bases, with 20 bases left in between. CDR1 MDHEN and CDR2 SYDVKM come from the germline V gene. The CDR3 protein is CASSTRGPGSFYEQYF. The CDR3 nucleotides read TGTGCCAGCAGTACTCGAGGGCCGGGTTCCTTCTACGAGCAGTACTTC. The whole variable domain, remainder taken from reference TRBV28 and TRBJ2-7, is DVKVTQSSRYLVKRTGEKVFLECVQDMDHENMFWYRQDPGLGLRLIYFSYDVKMKEKGDIPEGYSVSREKKERFSLILESASTNQTSMYLCASSTRGPGSFYEQYFGPGTRLTVT.

This chain joins TRBV11-2 and TRBJ2-7, with 8 bases matching TRBD2. Looked up from germline, CDR1 is SGHAT and CDR2 is FQNNGV. With V trimmed by 2 bases and J by 2 bases, 2 bases remained unmatched. This CDR3 has 14 amino acids. The CDR3 DNA sequence: TGTGCCAGCAGCTTACCAGCGGGAGCCTACGAGCAGTACTTC. This codes for CASSLPAGAYEQYF.

The sample holds one count of this clone. J is TRBJ2-1 and V is TRBV6-5, with D uncertain. The germline gives CDR1 MNHEY, CDR2 SVGAGI. Trimming left V 3 bases short and J 6 bases short, with 6 bases between. The CDR3 sequence is 12 residues long. The CDR3, as DNA: TGTGCCAGCAGTTATGGGCCCAATGAGCAGTTCTTC. Residues: CASSYGPNEQFF.

The chain has TRBV27 and TRBJ2-7; D remains unclear. CDR3 size: 13 residues. Germline-derived CDR1 and CDR2 are MNHEY and SMNVEV (reference sequence). Trimming removed 1 base from V and 5 bases from J, with 9 bases in between. The CDR3 region is CASSLYVANEQYF. For the CDR3, the DNA is TGTGCCAGCAGTTTATACGTAGCCAACGAGCAGTACTTC.

The V gene is TRBV6-5, the J gene TRBJ2-3, with TRBD1 matching over 8 bases. In germline, CDR1 is MNHEY, CDR2 SVGAGI. Trimming cost V 0 bases and J 7 bases; bases outside gene matches: 9. The CDR3 loop spans 16 amino acids. The CDR3 is CASSYSQRQGINTQYF. The CDR3 DNA sequence: TGTGCCAGCAGTTACTCCCAAAGACAGGGGATAAATACGCAGTATTTT.

The chain uses TRBV7-6 and TRBJ2-5, with 7 bases matching TRBD2. Trimming removed 2 bases from V and 5 bases from J; junction bases left unmatched: 5. CDR1 is SGHVS, CDR2 FNYEAQ, per germline. The CDR3 has 14 residues. CDR3: CASSLQTSTETQYF. The CDR3 DNA sequence: TGTGCCAGCAGCTTACAGACTAGCACCGAGACCCAGTACTTC.

The chain combines TRBV29-1 with TRBJ1-1; 9 positions match TRBD1. The CDR3 loop spans 18 amino acids. Germline CDR1 SQVTM, CDR2 ANQGSEA. V was clipped by 2 bases and J by 0 bases; unmatched bases: 13. CDR3 protein: CSVEPAAPGQGMNTEAFF. The CDR3 coding sequence is TGCAGCGTTGAACCGGCCGCGCCGGGACAGGGAATGAACACTGAAGCTTTCTTT.

The V gene is TRBV5-1, the J gene TRBJ2-3; D may be TRBD1 (7 bases). V lost 0 bases, J lost 6 bases, and 20 bases lay in between. CDR1 is SGHRS, CDR2 YFSETQ, per germline. The CDR3 has 17 residues. In nucleotides, the CDR3 is TGCGCCAGCAGCTTGGATCAGGGGGGTACGGCTTCGGATACGCAGTATTTT. Translation gives CASSLDQGGTASDTQYF.

J is TRBJ2-1 and V is TRBV6-5; 8 bases are a match to TRBD2. CDR3 size: 13 residues. Germline trimming cut 8 bases from V and 6 bases from J; bases unmatched to any gene: 6. Germline V gives CDR1 MNHEY, CDR2 SVGAGI. CDR3: CASSGTSGNEQFF. CDR3 DNA sequence: TGTGCCAGCTCGGGCACTAGCGGCAATGAGCAGTTCTTC.

This clone was recorded a few times. The gene calls are TRBV2 and TRBJ2-5, with D possibly TRBD1 on 6 matching bases. The CDR3 covers 14 residues. The V end was cut by 3 bases, the J end by 5 bases, with 13 bases between. In germline, CDR1 is SNHLY, CDR2 FYNNEI. The CDR3 nucleotides are TGTGCCAGCAGTGAGGGGGCTTATATTGAGACCCAGTACTTC. Its translation: CASSEGAYIETQYF.

V usage is TRBV4-3 and J usage is TRBJ2-2; no reliable D call. The CDR3 contains 14 residues. Germline lookup yields CDR1 LGHNA and CDR2 YSLEER. V was cut by 0 bases and J by 1 base, with 3 bases left in between. The CDR3 bases are TGCGCCAGCAGCCAAGATTGGAACACCGGGGAGCTGTTTTTT. Its translation: CASSQDWNTGELFF.

The chain has TRBV27 and TRBJ2-7; D possibly corresponds to TRBD2 (6 bases). CDR3 length equals 15 residues. Trimming stripped 6 bases from V and 0 bases from J, with 15 bases between. Germline V lookup: CDR1 MNHEY, CDR2 SMNVEV (reference sequence). The CDR3 region has the DNA TGTGCCAGCAGCCCACTCCACGGGAGCTCCTACGAGCAGTACTTC. It translates to CASSPLHGSSYEQYF.

This rearrangement joins TRBV11-3 to TRBJ2-1; D is undetermined. The V end lost 2 bases, the J end lost 8 bases, and 16 bases lay between the germline ends. The CDR3 runs to 15 residues. Germline CDR1 is SGHNT and CDR2 is YENEEA. DNA for the CDR3: TGTGCCAGCAGCTTACGGAAGGACCCAACCGATGAGCAGTTCTTC. It yields the protein CASSLRKDPTDEQFF.

J is TRBJ1-1 and V is TRBV30; no firm D call. CDR1 is GTSNPN, CDR2 SVGIG, per germline (reference sequence). This CDR3 has 9 amino acids. CDR3 in amino acids: CKENTEAFF. The CDR3 bases are TGTAAAGAGAACACTGAAGCTTTCTTT.

The CDR3 protein is CASSTRGGSLYEQYF. In nucleotides, the CDR3 is TGTGCCAGCAGCACAAGAGGGGGCTCCCTCTACGAGCAGTACTTC. V gene TRBV5-4 combines with J gene TRBJ2-7; 7 bases fit TRBD1. J lost 3 bases, V lost 4 bases, and 10 bases had no gene match. CDR1 is SGHNT, CDR2 YYREEE, per germline (reference sequence). The CDR3 is made up of 15 amino acids. Looking up the rest from reference TRBV5-4 and TRBJ2-7 gives the full variable domain: ETGVTQSPTHLIKTRGQQVTLRCSSQSGHNTVSWYQQALGQGPQFIFQYYREEENGRGNFPPRFSGLQFPNYSSELNVNALELDDSALYLCASSTRGGSLYEQYFGPGTRLTVT.

V gene TRBV7-8 combines with J gene TRBJ1-5; D possibly corresponds to TRBD1 (6 bases). The germline V gene encodes CDR1 SGHVS and CDR2 FQNEAQ. V gave up 5 bases and J gave up 8 bases, with 13 bases separating them. The CDR3 loop spans 13 amino acids. CDR3 sequence (DNA): TGTGCCAGCAGCCTACCACCAGGGGAGCCCCAGCATTTT. Residues: CASSLPPGEPQHF.

Comments on this clone: Additional DNA sequences in this sample encode the identical CDR3. The rearrangement links TRBV30 to TRBJ2-3, with 7 bases matching TRBD2. The V gene end was trimmed by 1 base and the J gene end by 2 bases; junction bases not matched to a gene: 3. Germline values: CDR1 GTSNPN, CDR2 SVGIG (reference sequence). The CDR3 loop spans 14 amino acids. The CDR3 nucleotides are TGTGCCTGGAGTGGGGGAGGGCCCACAGATACGCAGTATTTT. Translated: CAWSGGGPTDTQYF.

This chain joins TRBV7-8 and TRBJ2-7; a possible D gene is TRBD2 (6 bases). The CDR3 is 17 residues long. Germline V gives CDR1 SGHVS, CDR2 FQNEAQ. V lost 4 bases, J lost 1 base, and 20 bases lay in between. The CDR3: CASSSEGPSEISYEQYF. CDR3 sequence (DNA): TGTGCCAGCAGCTCGGAGGGGCCTAGCGAAATTTCCTACGAGCAGTACTTC.

The chain joins TRBV7-9 to TRBJ2-3; 7 nucleotides agree with TRBD2. The CDR3 runs to 19 residues. The germline gives CDR1 SEHNR, CDR2 FQNEAQ (reference sequence). V gave up 5 bases and J gave up 4 bases; unmatched junction bases: 21. CDR3 residues: CASSPKSFAAGAGADTQYF. The CDR3 nucleotides are TGTGCCAGCAGCCCGAAAAGTTTTGCAGCGGGTGCGGGGGCAGATACGCAGTATTTT.

This clone was recorded only once. The chain is built from TRBV4-1 and TRBJ2-2; D is possibly TRBD2 (6 bases). Per the germline V gene, CDR1 is MGHRA and CDR2 is YSYEKL. The V and J ends lost 3 bases and 4 bases respectively, with 9 bases between them. The CDR3 has 14 residues. CDR3 in amino acids: CASSQGTLTGELFF. The CDR3 nucleotides are TGCGCCAGCAGCCAGGGGACTCTCACCGGGGAGCTGTTTTTT.

This rearrangement joins TRBV4-1 to TRBJ1-1; D possibly corresponds to TRBD1 (5 bases). The CDR3 loop spans 11 amino acids. V lost 10 bases, J lost 4 bases, and 10 bases lay in between. Germline V CDR1 and CDR2: MGHRA, YSYEKL. The CDR3 protein is CATMGGTEAFF. In DNA, the CDR3 is TGCGCCACCATGGGGGGCACTGAAGCTTTCTTT.

The V and J genes are TRBV27 and TRBJ2-2; no definite D call. There are 13 residues in the CDR3. V was trimmed by 7 bases and J by 4 bases, leaving 10 bases between them. Germline loops: CDR1 MNHEY, CDR2 SMNVEV (reference sequence). CDR3 in amino acids: CASTSLGTGELFF. In nucleotides, the CDR3 is TGTGCCAGCACCTCCTTAGGCACCGGGGAGCTGTTTTTT.